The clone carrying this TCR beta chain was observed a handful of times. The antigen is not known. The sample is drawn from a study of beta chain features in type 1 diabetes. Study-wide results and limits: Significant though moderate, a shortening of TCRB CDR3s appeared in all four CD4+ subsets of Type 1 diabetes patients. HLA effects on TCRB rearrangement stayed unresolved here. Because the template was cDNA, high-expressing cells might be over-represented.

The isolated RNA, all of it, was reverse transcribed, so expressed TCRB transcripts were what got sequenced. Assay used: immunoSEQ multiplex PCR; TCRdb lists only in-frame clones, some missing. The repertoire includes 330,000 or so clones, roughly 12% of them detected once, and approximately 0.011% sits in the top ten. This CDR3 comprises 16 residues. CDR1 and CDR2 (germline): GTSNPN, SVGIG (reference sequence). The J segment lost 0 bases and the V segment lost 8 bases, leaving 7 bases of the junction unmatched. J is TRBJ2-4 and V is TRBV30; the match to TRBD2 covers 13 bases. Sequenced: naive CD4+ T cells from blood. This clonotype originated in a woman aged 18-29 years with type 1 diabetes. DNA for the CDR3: TGTGCCGGACTAGCGGGAGACCCCCTAGCCAAAAACATTCAGTACTTC. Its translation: CAGLAGDPLAKNIQYF.